This TCR beta chain is drawn from a study of blood T cell repertoires in COVID-19. The overall study: In each case, the material was cDNA or gDNA derived from T cells, B-cell-depleted T cells, or PBMCs.

Patients of the Seattle cohort, enrolled during active infection, were followed longitudinally. This table comes from immunoSEQ multiplex PCR, and its TCRdb copy is limited to in-frame clones, with some not included. The data hold about 45,000 clones, with around nine tenths observed a single time. Trimming removed 6 bases from V and 6 bases from J, with 21 bases in between. CDR1 is MDHEN and CDR2 is SYDVKM in the germline V gene. This CDR3 has 15 residues. The chain has TRBV28 and TRBJ2-7; D is possibly TRBD1 (6 bases). The origin of this receptor is a man aged 45 to 65 with COVID-19, enrolled during active disease. The sequencing sample was made of peripheral blood. CDR3 sequence: CASRETGHISGEQYF. The CDR3 DNA follows: TGTGCCAGCAGAGAAACAGGGCATATCTCCGGCGAGCAGTACTTC.